The clone carrying this T cell receptor beta chain was recorded only once. What it recognizes is unknown. These data are taken from a study of cytomegalovirus exposure and HLA in healthy donors. Study-wide findings and caveats: It was reportedly the case that the classifier diagnosed cytomegalovirus status with high specificity and sensitivity. Listed as cytomegalovirus-associated were about 160 TCR beta chains. One later analysis, an examination of the 120 validation repertoires, found that first-cohort TCR clusters tended to co-occur in them.

Germline V gene sequence: CDR1 MDHEN, CDR2 SYDVKM. Trimming pared 11 bases from V and 8 bases from J, leaving 15 bases between. This CDR3 is built from 11 residues. TCRdb's table, derived via immunoSEQ multiplex PCR, lists solely in-frame clones and lacks some. Here the sample spans some 64,000 clones, 95% to 98% being singletons. The origin of this receptor is a woman between 18 and 29 years old in good health and CMV-seropositive. This chain connects TRBV28 to TRBJ1-2, with TRBD1 as a possible D gene (5 bases). Sequenced material: PBMCs. The CDR3 protein is CAAQGVGGYTF. The CDR3 bases are TGTGCCGCCCAGGGTGTCGGAGGCTACACCTTC.